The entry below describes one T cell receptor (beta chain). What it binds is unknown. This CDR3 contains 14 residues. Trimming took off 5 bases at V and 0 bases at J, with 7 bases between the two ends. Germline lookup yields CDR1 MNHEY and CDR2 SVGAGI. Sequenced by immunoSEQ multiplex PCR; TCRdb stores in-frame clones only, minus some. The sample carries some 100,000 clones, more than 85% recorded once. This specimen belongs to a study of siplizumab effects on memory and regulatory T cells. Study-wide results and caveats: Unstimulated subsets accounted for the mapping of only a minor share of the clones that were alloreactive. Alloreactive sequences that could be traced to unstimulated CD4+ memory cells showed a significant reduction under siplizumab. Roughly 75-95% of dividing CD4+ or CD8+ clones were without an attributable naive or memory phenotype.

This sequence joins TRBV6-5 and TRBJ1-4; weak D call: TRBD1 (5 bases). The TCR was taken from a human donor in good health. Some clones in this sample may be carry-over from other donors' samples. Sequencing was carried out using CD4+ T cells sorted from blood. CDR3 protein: CASSATATNEKLFF. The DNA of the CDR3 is TGTGCCAGCAGTGCGACAGCAACTAATGAAAAACTGTTTTTT.